A single sample gave rise to the 23 T cell receptor beta chains below, sequenced in a study of blood T cell repertoires in COVID-19. The protocol was immunoSEQ multiplex PCR, while the TCRdb copy is restricted to in-frame clones and leaves out a portion. The repertoire consists of roughly 670,000 clones, with just under 90% occurring once and the leading ten covering approximately 0.25%. The material sequenced was peripheral blood. Receptors originate from a woman under 30 with acute or convalescent COVID-19.

The chain uses TRBV29-1 and TRBJ1-5; no clear D gene. The CDR3 loop spans 14 amino acids. Germline values: CDR1 SQVTM, CDR2 ANQGSEA. Trimming shortened V by 7 bases and J by 5 bases, and 18 bases separated the two germline ends. In DNA, the CDR3 is TGCAGCGCCGGGGAGGGCATCTACGATCAGCCCCAGCATTTT. Its protein product is CSAGEGIYDQPQHF.

V is TRBV27 and J is TRBJ1-6, with unresolved D. Trimming took off 6 bases at V and 9 bases at J, with 18 bases between the two ends. The CDR3 length is 15 residues. Germline CDR1 reads MNHEY; CDR2 reads SMNVEV (reference sequence). The CDR3 coding sequence is TGTGCCAGCAGAATCCAGACTGGCTCCGGTTCACCCCTCCACTTT. It codes for CASRIQTGSGSPLHF.

This clone appeared once. The chain links TRBV19 to TRBJ1-1; 11 nucleotides match TRBD1. The V gene's germline CDR1 is LNHDA and CDR2 SQIVND (reference sequence). V was pared by 6 bases and J by 3 bases, with 6 bases of the junction left unmatched. The CDR3 is 15 residues long. The CDR3 DNA reads as TGTGCCAGTAGGGGGACAGGGGGTTATCACACTGAAGCTTTCTTT. Translating it yields CASRGTGGYHTEAFF.

The CDR3 DNA is TGTGCCAGCAGCCAAGATGTTCGGCGGAGTAGCAATCAGCCCCAGCATTTT. It specifies CASSQDVRRSSNQPQHF. V gene TRBV3-1 (or the pseudogene TRBV3-2) combines with J gene TRBJ1-5; D not certain. The V and J ends lost 0 bases and 0 bases respectively, with 12 bases between them. CDR3 length: 17 residues. The germline CDR1 and CDR2 sequences are LGHDT and YNNKEL (reference sequence).

This rearrangement joins TRBV9 to TRBJ2-2, with 7 bases that match TRBD2. The CDR3 runs 15 residues. In germline, CDR1 is SGDLS, CDR2 YYNGEE. The junction had 4 bases not matched to a gene; V was cut back by 1 base and J by 4 bases. The CDR3 spells CASSVPGGSTGELFF. CDR3 sequence (DNA): TGTGCCAGCAGCGTACCGGGGGGAAGCACCGGGGAGCTGTTTTTT.

The table lists this clone with a count of one. This chain joins TRBV10-3 and TRBJ2-5, with D tentatively TRBD2 (6 bases). The CDR3 totals 15 residues. V was pared by 3 bases and J by 3 bases, with 14 bases between. Germline CDR1 reads ENHRY; CDR2 reads SYGVKD. The CDR3 reads CAISEVGGTEETQYF. CDR3 DNA: TGTGCCATCAGTGAAGTGGGCGGGACGGAAGAGACCCAGTACTTC.

The CDR3 coding sequence is TGCAGCGTCGCAGGGACTAGCGGGGGGGCGAACACCGGGGAGCTGTTTTTT. This codes for CSVAGTSGGANTGELFF. The chain is built from TRBV29-1 and TRBJ2-2; the match to TRBD2 covers 16 bases. The CDR3 runs 17 residues. Trimming took 6 bases from V and 0 from J; bases not matched to a gene: 4. CDR1 is SQVTM, CDR2 ANQGSEA, per germline.

The J gene is TRBJ2-2, the V gene TRBV4-3; 7 bases are a match to TRBD2. Germline assignment: CDR1 LGHNA and CDR2 YSLEER. This CDR3 has 17 residues. With V trimmed by 0 bases and J by 6 bases, 10 bases remained unmatched. This CDR3 reads CASSQDPTSSRAGELFF. CDR3 in DNA: TGCGCCAGCAGCCAAGACCCGACTAGCTCGAGGGCCGGGGAGCTGTTTTTT.

The chain recombines TRBV9 with TRBJ2-2; 8 nucleotides align to TRBD1. CDR3 size: 16 residues. Germline-derived CDR1 and CDR2 are SGDLS and YYNGEE. V shed 3 bases, J shed 4 bases, and the junction held 8 bases outside the gene matches. The CDR3 spells CASSAGGWSSTGELFF. The CDR3, as DNA: TGTGCCAGCAGCGCAGGGGGCTGGAGTTCCACCGGGGAGCTGTTTTTT.

The gene calls are TRBV11-2 and TRBJ1-5, with D uncertain. V lost 2 bases, J lost 1 base, and 18 bases lay in between. Germline loops: CDR1 SGHAT, CDR2 FQNNGV. CDR3 length: 18 amino acids. This CDR3 is CASSLRSPAGNSNQPQHF. As DNA, the CDR3 is TGTGCCAGCAGCTTACGAAGTCCGGCGGGGAACAGCAATCAGCCCCAGCATTTT. Drawing the rest from reference TRBV11-2 and TRBJ1-5, the complete variable domain is EAGVAQSPRYKIIEKRQSVAFWCNPISGHATLYWYQQILGQGPKLLIQFQNNGVVDDSQLPKDRFSAERLKGVDSTLKIQPAKLEDSAVYLCASSLRSPAGNSNQPQHFGDGTRLSIL.

V usage is TRBV11-2 and J usage is TRBJ2-2; TRBD1 is a possible D gene (7 bases). The CDR3 sequence is 16 residues long. Trimming took 0 bases from V and 5 from J, leaving 13 bases between them. CDR1 and CDR2 (germline): SGHAT, FQNNGV. The CDR3 protein is CASSLEGRGETGELFF. The CDR3 nucleotides read TGTGCCAGCAGCTTAGAAGGCAGGGGGGAAACCGGGGAGCTGTTTTTT.

The chain carries TRBV5-5 and TRBJ1-2; 7 bases are a match to TRBD1. With V trimmed by 3 bases and J by 4 bases, 12 bases remained unmatched. The length of the CDR3 is 16 residues. From germline, CDR1 is SGHKS and CDR2 YYEKEE (reference sequence). CDR3 coding DNA: TGTGCCAGCAGCTCACAGCTTATCGACAGGGCCTATGGCTACACCTTC. Protein sequence: CASSSQLIDRAYGYTF.

Only one count was recorded for this clone. The chain couples TRBV9 to TRBJ2-3; 11 bases are shared with TRBD2. The germline V gene encodes CDR1 SGDLS and CDR2 YYNGEE. The CDR3 loop spans 19 amino acids. The ends lost 0 bases at V and 0 bases at J; junction bases unmatched: 9. The CDR3 loop is CASSVGLAGRPLSTDTQYF. The CDR3 DNA follows: TGTGCCAGCAGCGTAGGACTAGCGGGGAGGCCTTTAAGCACAGATACGCAGTATTTT.

The chain combines TRBV29-1 with TRBJ1-3; tentative D call: TRBD1 (6 bases). CDR3 length equals 14 residues. CDR1 is SQVTM, CDR2 ANQGSEA, per germline. V was pared by 6 bases and J by 1 base, with 13 bases between. The chain's CDR3 is CSVHTQGSGNTIYF. The DNA for the CDR3 is TGCAGCGTACATACACAGGGATCTGGAAACACCATATATTTT.

The CDR3: CASSERAVGQGVYGYTF. The CDR3 DNA sequence: TGTGCCAGCAGTGAACGCGCAGTAGGACAGGGAGTCTATGGCTACACCTTC. This rearrangement joins TRBV25-1 to TRBJ1-2, with 8 nucleotides matching TRBD1. V was clipped by 2 bases and J by 4 bases; unmatched bases: 12. CDR1 and CDR2 from the germline V gene are MGHDK and SYGVNS. The CDR3 is 17 residues long.

Note on this clone: This CDR3 fails to terminate in the conserved phenylalanine or tryptophan, so it likely reflects a read error. Because the CDR3's place on the DNA is in doubt, the DNA is left out and the CDR3 is given as listed by TCRdb. The rearrangement joins TRBV21-1 to TRBJ1-3; the table calls TRBD1, which could not be checked here. TRBV21-1 is a listed pseudogene. The CDR3 has 11 amino acids, counting both end residues. This CDR3 reads CASSPRQGPFR.

The chain carries TRBV6-6 and TRBJ1-3; D is uncertain. This CDR3 contains 14 residues. The V end was cut by 6 bases, the J end by 0 bases, with 9 bases between. The germline gives CDR1 MNHNY, CDR2 SVGAGI (reference sequence). The DNA for the CDR3 is TGTGCCAGCAGCCTCCCTCCCTCTGGAAACACCATATATTTT. This encodes CASSLPPSGNTIYF.

This clone was detected a few times. The V gene is TRBV6-5, the J gene TRBJ1-2; TRBD1 might be the D (5 bases). The CDR3 consists of 13 residues. Deletions cut 5 bases from V and 2 bases from J, with 9 bases between. Germline CDR1 is MNHEY and CDR2 is SVGAGI. The CDR3 nucleotides are TGTGCCAGCAGTCCCCGACAGAACTATGGCTACACCTTC. Its translation is CASSPRQNYGYTF.

The chain carries TRBV5-1 and TRBJ2-3; D may be TRBD1 (6 bases). This CDR3 comprises 16 residues. V lost 5 bases and J 1 base, leaving 17 bases between the germline ends. Germline V lookup: CDR1 SGHRS, CDR2 YFSETQ. The chain's CDR3 is CASSLTVEGGTDTQYF. For the CDR3, the DNA is TGCGCCAGCAGTTTGACGGTAGAGGGGGGCACAGATACGCAGTATTTT.

The chain carries TRBV5-1 and TRBJ2-3; no clear D. Germline V lookup: CDR1 SGHRS, CDR2 YFSETQ. With 5 bases removed from V and 0 bases from J, the gap between germline ends came to 10 bases. This CDR3 is built from 14 residues. The CDR3 DNA sequence: TGCGCCAGCAGGGTACAGTCTAGCACAGATACGCAGTATTTT. Its translation is CASRVQSSTDTQYF.

V usage is TRBV5-6 and J usage is TRBJ2-7, with D tentatively TRBD2 (6 bases). CDR1 is SGHDT and CDR2 is YYEEEE in the germline V gene. The V end lost 4 bases, the J end lost 7 bases, and 15 bases lay between the germline ends. This CDR3 comprises 13 residues. CDR3 amino acids: CASSPEEGEEQYF. The CDR3 coding sequence is TGTGCCAGCAGCCCAGAGGAGGGAGAAGAGCAGTACTTC.

The rearrangement links TRBV5-1 to TRBJ1-1; no clear D. Germline values: CDR1 SGHRS, CDR2 YFSETQ. The CDR3 covers 15 residues. The V end lost 4 bases, the J end lost 4 bases, and 17 bases lay between the germline ends. Here the CDR3 reads CASSQLPGGSTEAFF. The CDR3 nucleotides are TGCGCCAGCAGCCAATTGCCAGGAGGGAGCACTGAAGCTTTCTTT.

This chain uses TRBV30 with TRBJ1-1; D is perhaps TRBD1 (5 bases). Germline CDR1 is GTSNPN and CDR2 is SVGIG (reference sequence). The length of the CDR3 is 14 residues. V gave up 2 bases and J gave up 0 bases, with 10 bases separating them. The CDR3 protein is CAWSQGFMNTEAFF. The CDR3 nucleotides are TGTGCCTGGAGTCAGGGTTTCATGAACACTGAAGCTTTCTTT.